These 4 T cell receptor beta chains came from one sample sequenced in a study of T cells in Graves' hyperthyroidism and ophthalmopathy. The investigators amplified TCR beta CDR3 regions from RNA transcripts. An initial round of RT-PCR targeting the TCR CDR3 relied on the HTBI primer set. TCRdb called the multiplex PCR reads again in MiXCR, with one record for every CDR3 protein. The table records fewer than 700,000 distinct CDR3 sequences, about a sixth of them present only once. The sample was blood. The receptors stem from a woman between 18 and 29 years old with Graves' ophthalmopathy.

The table lists this clonotype with many counts. The chain combines TRBV28 with TRBJ2-3, with 7 positions matching TRBD2. CDR1 MDHEN and CDR2 SYDVKM come from the germline V gene. The length of the CDR3 is 15 residues. After removal of 6 bases from V and 0 bases from J, the junction contained 6 bases not matched to a gene. CDR3 sequence: CASSPSGDSTDTQYF. The CDR3 coding sequence is TGTGCCAGCAGCCCCAGCGGGGATAGCACAGATACGCAGTATTTT. Full variable domain (rest looked up from reference TRBV28 and TRBJ2-3): DVKVTQSSRYLVKRTGEKVFLECVQDMDHENMFWYRQDPGLGLRLIYFSYDVKMKEKGDIPEGYSVSREKKERFSLILESASTNQTSMYLCASSPSGDSTDTQYFGPGTRLTVL.

The chain has TRBV11-3 and TRBJ2-3; a possible D gene is TRBD2 (7 bases). Trimming took 3 bases from V and 4 from J, leaving 17 bases between them. Per the germline V gene, CDR1 is SGHNT and CDR2 is YENEEA. The CDR3 loop spans 16 amino acids. The CDR3, as DNA: TGTGCCAGCAGCTTTTGGGGGCGGGAGTTTGCAGATACGCAGTATTTT. This sequence encodes CASSFWGREFADTQYF.

This clonotype was seen once. The genes are TRBV20-1 and TRBJ1-4; D is possibly TRBD1 (6 bases). CDR1 and CDR2 (germline): DFQATT, SNEGSKA (reference sequence). The CDR3 consists of 12 residues. V gave up 6 bases and J gave up 2 bases, with 7 bases separating them. The CDR3 bases are TGCAGTGCCCAGGGGACTAATGAAAAACTGTTTTTT. Residues: CSAQGTNEKLFF.

Ten or more counts support this clonotype. The chain has TRBV30 and TRBJ1-2; TRBD1 agrees at 8 bases. The CDR3 runs 15 residues. Germline V gene sequence: CDR1 GTSNPN, CDR2 SVGIG (reference sequence). V shed 3 bases, J shed 4 bases, and the junction held 10 bases outside the gene matches. The chain's CDR3 is CAWRTGTGATYGYTF. The CDR3 DNA follows: TGTGCCTGGAGGACCGGGACAGGAGCCACCTATGGCTACACCTTC.